This T cell receptor beta chain originates from a study of blood T cell repertoires in COVID-19. Study in general: The United States, Italy and Spain provided the acute and convalescent COVID-19 samples. T cells, B-cell-depleted T cells, or PBMCs supplied cDNA or gDNA.

In the authors' workflow: From reference gene primer amplification, estimates of nucleated cell counts were derived. The table came from immunoSEQ multiplex PCR; TCRdb's copy has only in-frame clones and leaves some out. The DNA was the basis for D and trimming; V, J and clone size are from that table. Of 100,000 to 130,000 clones listed, about 80% were seen once; the top ten hold over 4%. V shed 4 bases and J 3 bases; nucleotides not matched to a gene: 7. The CDR3 is 17 amino acids. Germline-derived CDR1 and CDR2 are SGHAT and FQNNGV. J is TRBJ2-3 and V is TRBV11-2, with 13 positions matching TRBD2. The clonotype comes from a man aged 70-80 years with acute or convalescent COVID-19. Sample: peripheral blood. The CDR3 region has the DNA TGTGCCAGCAGCTCATTTAGGACTAGCGGGGGAACAGATACGCAGTATTTT. Translated: CASSSFRTSGGTDTQYF.